This is a list of T cell receptor beta chains from one sample in a study of beta chain features in type 1 diabetes. Clones were read by immunoSEQ multiplex PCR, and TCRdb kept only the in-frame ones, dropping some. The profile covers roughly 700,000 clones, with 13% appearing a single time and less than 0.025% taken by the ten largest. Sequenced material: naive CD4+ T cells from blood. These receptors were collected from a man younger than 30 with type 1 diabetes. Each CDR3 is given with its conserved first and last residue. Fields, in order: CDR3 DNA, CDR3 protein, J gene, V gene, clone size, D gene. A D gene is named only where the DNA matches it firmly. Rows may omit the clone size; those that give it use once, few, many or a size class.

TGTGCCAGTAGTATGACAGGACAAGAGACCCAGTACTTC CASSMTGQETQYF TRBJ2-5 TRBV19 few .
TGTGCCAGCAGCCCAAAATCGACTAGTAGCACAGATACGCAGTATTTT CASSPKSTSSTDTQYF TRBJ2-3 TRBV11-3 few .
TGCGCCAGCAGTCGTAGGACAGGGGCGAACACTGAAGCTTTCTTT CASSRRTGANTEAFF TRBJ1-1 TRBV5-1 few TRBD1
TGTGCCATCAGCTCCGGGACTGGATTGGCCGGGGAGCTGTTTTTT CAISSGTGLAGELFF TRBJ2-2 TRBV10-3 . .
TGTGCCTTCCCGCGGGACGGAGGAAACACCATATATTTT CAFPRDGGNTIYF TRBJ1-3 TRBV30 few .
TGTGCTAGCAGCAAGGGGTTCACAGATACGCAGTATTTT CASSKGFTDTQYF TRBJ2-3 TRBV7-7 . .
TGTGCCAGCAGCCCCCTCTTAGACACCATATATTTT CASSPLLDTIYF TRBJ1-3 TRBV6-5 . .
TGTGCCAGCAGTGAACTTGAGGGGAGGACCCAGTACTTC CASSELEGRTQYF TRBJ2-5 TRBV2 . .
TGTGCCTGGGGGGTTACTAACTATGGCTACACCTTC CAWGVTNYGYTF TRBJ1-2 TRBV30 . .
TGCGCCAGCAGCCCTGCCGGGCAGGCGGGCGGCTACACCTTC CASSPAGQAGGYTF TRBJ1-2 TRBV4-1 few .
TGTGCCATCGGTATTACTAGCGGCTCCTACAATGAGCAGTTCTTC CAIGITSGSYNEQFF TRBJ2-1 TRBV10-3 few TRBD2
TGTGCCAGCAGTTTAATAGCGGGGGCAGGGACGCAGTATTTT CASSLIAGAGTQYF TRBJ2-3 TRBV27 few TRBD2
TGTGCCAGCAGTCGCGGGGTGTCCTACGAGCAGTACTTC CASSRGVSYEQYF TRBJ2-7 TRBV6-5 . .
TGTGCCAGCAGCTGGACGTCTGAAGCTTTCTTT CASSWTSEAFF TRBJ1-1 TRBV7-9 . .
TGTGCCAGCAGCCCCCGGACGCTAGGCTACGAGCAGTACTTC CASSPRTLGYEQYF TRBJ2-7 TRBV5-8 . .
TGTGCCAGCAGTGATACTTTTCCCGGGGAGCTGTTTTTT CASSDTFPGELFF TRBJ2-2 TRBV25-1 . .
TGTGCCAGCAGCTTAACCCCTAGCGGGGGTGGTGAGCAGTTCTTC CASSLTPSGGGEQFF TRBJ2-1 TRBV7-9 . TRBD2
TGTGCCAGCACCCCCGGCGGGGGATCCTACAATGAGCAGTTCTTC CASTPGGGSYNEQFF TRBJ2-1 TRBV6-1 . TRBD2
TGCGCCAGCAGCTTGGTAGACAGGGCCGGGGAGCTGTTTTTT CASSLVDRAGELFF TRBJ2-2 TRBV5-1 . TRBD1
TGCGCCAGCAGCCAAGACGGGTACCGGGTAGCTTTCTTT CASSQDGYRVAFF TRBJ1-1 TRBV4-1 few .
TGTGCCAGCTCAACTGAGGGGTATGAGCAGTTCTTC CASSTEGYEQFF TRBJ2-1 TRBV18 few .
TGTGCCAGCAGGGCAGGGGGGACAGAGGAATCACCCCTCCACTTT CASRAGGTEESPLHF TRBJ1-6 TRBV9 few TRBD1
TGTGCCTGGAGAGACGGTCCGTATCAGCCCCAGCATTTT CAWRDGPYQPQHF TRBJ1-5 TRBV30 . .
TGTGCCAGCAGCCAAGATACCTCCTACGAGCAGTACTTC CASSQDTSYEQYF TRBJ2-7 TRBV4-2 . .
TGTGCCTGGAGCGCCGACAGTAATGAAAAACTGTTTTTT CAWSADSNEKLFF TRBJ1-4 TRBV30 . .
TGTGCCAGCACAGGGAGGTATGGCTACACCTTC CASTGRYGYTF TRBJ1-2 TRBV7-9 few .
TGTGCCAGCAGTTTTACCCGTCGCACAGATACGCAGTATTTT CASSFTRRTDTQYF TRBJ2-3 TRBV28 . .
TGTGCCAGCAGCATGGACAGCTACAATGAGCAGTTCTTC CASSMDSYNEQFF TRBJ2-1 TRBV2 few .
TGTGCCAGCAGCTCTTGGAGCCGAGAGGAGGGCTACACCTTC CASSSWSREEGYTF TRBJ1-2 TRBV7-9 few .
TGTGCCAGCAGTTACTCGCCCGGTCAGCCCCAGCATTTT CASSYSPGQPQHF TRBJ1-5 TRBV6-5 . .
TGTGCCAGTAGTATCCTACAGGGGTCCGGGGCCAACGTCCTGACTTTC CASSILQGSGANVLTF TRBJ2-6 TRBV19 . TRBD1
TGTGCCAGCAGCCCGAGTAGGGGGGAACTAGCCAAAAACATTCAGTACTTC CASSPSRGELAKNIQYF TRBJ2-4 TRBV5-4 few .